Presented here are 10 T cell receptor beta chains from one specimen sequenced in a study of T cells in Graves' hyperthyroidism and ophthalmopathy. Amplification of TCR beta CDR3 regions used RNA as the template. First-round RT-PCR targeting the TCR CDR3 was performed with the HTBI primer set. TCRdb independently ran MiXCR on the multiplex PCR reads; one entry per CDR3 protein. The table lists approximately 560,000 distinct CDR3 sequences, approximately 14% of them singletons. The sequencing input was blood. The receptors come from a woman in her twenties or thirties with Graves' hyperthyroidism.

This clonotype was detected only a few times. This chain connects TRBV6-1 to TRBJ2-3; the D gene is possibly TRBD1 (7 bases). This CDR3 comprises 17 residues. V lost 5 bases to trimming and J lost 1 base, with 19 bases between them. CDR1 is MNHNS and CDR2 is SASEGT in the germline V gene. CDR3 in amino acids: CASSSTGAERGTDTQYF. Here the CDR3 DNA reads TGTGCCAGCAGTTCCACAGGGGCGGAGCGGGGCACAGATACGCAGTATTTT.

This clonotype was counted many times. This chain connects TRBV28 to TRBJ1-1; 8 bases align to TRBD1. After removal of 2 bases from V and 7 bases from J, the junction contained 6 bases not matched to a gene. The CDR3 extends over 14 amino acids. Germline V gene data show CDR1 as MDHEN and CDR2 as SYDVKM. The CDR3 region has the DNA TGTGCCAGCAGTTTACAGGGGGCGCAGATTGAAGCTTTCTTT. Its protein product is CASSLQGAQIEAFF.

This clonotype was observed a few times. The chain's CDR3 is CASSHTATGKLFF. The CDR3 region has the DNA TGTGCCAGTAGCCATACCGCCACGGGAAAACTGTTTTTT. This chain connects TRBV19 to TRBJ1-4, with unresolved D. Germline lookup yields CDR1 LNHDA and CDR2 SQIVND (reference sequence). The length of the CDR3 is 13 residues. V gave up 6 bases and J gave up 10 bases, with 15 bases separating them.

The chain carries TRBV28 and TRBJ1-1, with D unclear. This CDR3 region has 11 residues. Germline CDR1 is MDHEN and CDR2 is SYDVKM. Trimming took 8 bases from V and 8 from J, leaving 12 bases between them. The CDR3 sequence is CASGRTREAFF. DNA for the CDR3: TGTGCCAGCGGGCGGACCCGGGAAGCTTTCTTT.

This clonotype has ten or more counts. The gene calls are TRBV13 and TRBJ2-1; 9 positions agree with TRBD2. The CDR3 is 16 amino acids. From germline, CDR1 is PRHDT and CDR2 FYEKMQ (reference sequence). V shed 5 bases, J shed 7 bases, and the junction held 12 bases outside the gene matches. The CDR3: CASSKPSSGMGNEQFF. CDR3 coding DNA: TGTGCCAGCAGCAAACCCTCTAGCGGGATGGGGAATGAGCAGTTCTTC.

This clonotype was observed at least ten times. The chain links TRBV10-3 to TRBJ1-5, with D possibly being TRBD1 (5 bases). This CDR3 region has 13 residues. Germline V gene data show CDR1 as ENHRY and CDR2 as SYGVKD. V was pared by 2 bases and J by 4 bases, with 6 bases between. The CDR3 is CAISEGANQPQHF. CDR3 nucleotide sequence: TGTGCCATCAGTGAGGGGGCGAATCAGCCCCAGCATTTT.

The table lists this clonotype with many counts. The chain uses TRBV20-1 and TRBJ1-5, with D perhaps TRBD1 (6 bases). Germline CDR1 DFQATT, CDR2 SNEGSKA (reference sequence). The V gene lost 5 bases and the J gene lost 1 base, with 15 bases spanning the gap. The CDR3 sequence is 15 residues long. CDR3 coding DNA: TGCAGTGCTCCCGAAACCAGGGGCAGCAATCAGCCCCAGCATTTT. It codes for CSAPETRGSNQPQHF.

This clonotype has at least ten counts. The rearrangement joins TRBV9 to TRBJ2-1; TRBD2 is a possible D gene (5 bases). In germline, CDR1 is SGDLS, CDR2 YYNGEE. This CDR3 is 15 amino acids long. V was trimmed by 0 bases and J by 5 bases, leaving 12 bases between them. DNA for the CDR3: TGTGCCAGCAGCGTAGGTGGTTCCGGGAACAATGAGCAGTTCTTC. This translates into CASSVGGSGNNEQFF.

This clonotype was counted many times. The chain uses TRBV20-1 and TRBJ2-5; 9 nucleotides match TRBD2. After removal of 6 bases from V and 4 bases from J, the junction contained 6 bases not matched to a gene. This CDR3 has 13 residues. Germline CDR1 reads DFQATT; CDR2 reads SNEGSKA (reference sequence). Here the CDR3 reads CSALAGDGETQYF. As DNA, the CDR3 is TGCAGTGCCTTAGCGGGAGACGGAGAGACCCAGTACTTC.

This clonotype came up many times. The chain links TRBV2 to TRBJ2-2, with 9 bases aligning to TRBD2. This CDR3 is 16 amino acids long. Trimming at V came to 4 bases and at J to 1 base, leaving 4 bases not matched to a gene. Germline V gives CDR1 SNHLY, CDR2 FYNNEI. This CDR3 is CASSGSGSENTGELFF. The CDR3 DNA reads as TGTGCCAGCAGTGGTAGCGGGAGTGAGAACACCGGGGAGCTGTTTTTT.